Following are 11 T cell receptor beta chains from one sample sequenced in a study of shared clonotypes between healthy human individuals. Selected positively for CCR7 and CD45RO-negative, naive CD8 cells excluded terminally differentiated effector memory CD45RA+ cells. Produced via immunoSEQ multiplex PCR; TCRdb's table is partial and in-frame only. The sample lists hundreds of thousands of clones; 95% to 98% were seen once. The sample was naive CD8+ T cells sorted from blood. The receptors were sampled from a man aged 25 to 45 in good health.

The chain has TRBV2 and TRBJ1-2; 7 bases align to TRBD1. Germline V gene sequence: CDR1 SNHLY, CDR2 FYNNEI. The J segment lost 1 base and the V segment lost 5 bases, leaving 7 bases of the junction unmatched. This CDR3 contains 15 residues. The DNA of the CDR3 is TGTGCCAGCAGTAACGTACAGGGGATTAACTATGGCTACACCTTC. Translation gives CASSNVQGINYGYTF.

The rearrangement uses TRBV7-9 and TRBJ2-7, with a weak D call TRBD1 (5 bases). The CDR3 is made up of 13 amino acids. The germline V gene encodes CDR1 SEHNR and CDR2 FQNEAQ (reference sequence). Trimming shortened V by 5 bases and J by 12 bases, and 20 bases separated the two germline ends. The CDR3, as DNA: TGTGCCAGCAGCGGCTCGACAGAGGTCGTCGTGTACTTC. Protein: CASSGSTEVVVYF. The complete variable domain, with remaining parts taken from reference TRBV7-9 and TRBJ2-7, reads DTGVSQNPRHKITKRGQNVTFRCDPISEHNRLYWYRQTLGQGPEFLTYFQNEAQLEKSRLLSDRFSAERPKGSFSTLEIQRTEQGDSAMYLCASSGSTEVVVYFGPGTRLTVT.

The chain has TRBV6-5 and TRBJ1-1, with D hard to call. V shed 0 bases and J shed 0 bases, with 8 bases lying between them. Germline CDR1 reads MNHEY; CDR2 reads SVGAGI. CDR3 length: 15 amino acids. The CDR3 coding sequence is TGTGCCAGCAGTTACTCTGGAAACGTGAACACTGAAGCTTTCTTT. Amino acids: CASSYSGNVNTEAFF.

The rearrangement uses TRBV4-1 and TRBJ2-2, with D possibly matching TRBD1 (6 bases). The CDR3 has 17 residues. From germline, CDR1 is MGHRA and CDR2 YSYEKL. V dropped 0 bases and J dropped 1 base, with 12 bases sitting between them. The CDR3 DNA follows: TGCGCCAGCAGCCAAGAGGCCGGGACAAAGAACACCGGGGAGCTGTTTTTT. Its protein is CASSQEAGTKNTGELFF.

Concerning this clone itself: Other DNA sequences within the sample encode an identical CDR3. The chain uses TRBV9 and TRBJ2-2; D call uncertain. Trimming took off 3 bases at V and 3 bases at J, with 3 bases between the two ends. The CDR3 loop spans 12 amino acids. Germline V gene sequence: CDR1 SGDLS, CDR2 YYNGEE. CDR3 DNA: TGTGCCAGCAGCGCCTACACCGGGGAGCTGTTTTTT. The encoded protein is CASSAYTGELFF.

The V and J genes are TRBV27 and TRBJ1-2; TRBD1 aligns across 7 bases. Germline V gene sequence: CDR1 MNHEY, CDR2 SMNVEV (reference sequence). The CDR3 has 15 amino acids. V lost 4 bases, J lost 5 bases, and 10 bases stayed unmatched. The CDR3 region is CASSSSPTGWYGYTF. The CDR3 region has the DNA TGTGCCAGCAGTTCTAGCCCGACAGGGTGGTATGGCTACACCTTC.

The V and J genes are TRBV7-9 and TRBJ2-1; no definite D call. CDR1 SEHNR and CDR2 FQNEAQ come from the germline V gene (reference sequence). The ends were cut back, 2 bases at V and 0 bases at J, with 2 bases in the middle. The CDR3 is 13 residues long. The CDR3 coding sequence is TGTGCCAGCAGCTTACCCTCCTACAATGAGCAGTTCTTC. Translated: CASSLPSYNEQFF.

This rearrangement joins TRBV2 to TRBJ2-2, with D possibly being TRBD1 (6 bases). Germline V gene data show CDR1 as SNHLY and CDR2 as FYNNEI. V was shortened by 8 bases and J by 1 base, with 14 bases between the two germline ends. The length of the CDR3 is 15 residues. CDR3 sequence: CASDVLTGNTGELFF. The CDR3 DNA is TGTGCCAGCGATGTGCTGACAGGGAACACCGGGGAGCTGTTTTTT.

The V and J genes are TRBV15 and TRBJ2-7; TRBD1 agrees at 8 bases. The CDR3 length is 15 residues. Germline V lookup: CDR1 LNHNV, CDR2 YYDKDF (reference sequence). V lost 2 bases and J lost 3; bases outside the gene matches: 6. CDR3 in DNA: TGTGCCACCAGCAGACCCGGGACAGGTAACTACGAGCAGTACTTC. Encoded protein: CATSRPGTGNYEQYF.

The V and J genes are TRBV14 and TRBJ2-7; D perhaps matches TRBD1 (5 bases). The germline V and J ends were trimmed by 3 bases and 7 bases, with 13 bases remaining between them. Germline CDR1 reads SGHDN; CDR2 reads FVKESK. There are 13 residues in the CDR3. CDR3 sequence reads: CASSHRRVGEQYF. The CDR3 DNA follows: TGTGCCAGCAGCCACCGCAGGGTCGGGGAGCAGTACTTC.

V usage is TRBV18 and J usage is TRBJ2-1; either TRBD1 or TRBD2 may supply D (5 bases each). Trimming removed 3 bases at V and 6 bases at J, with 15 bases between. The CDR3 runs 15 residues. Germline V gives CDR1 KGHSH, CDR2 LQKENI. CDR3 residues: CASSPRFRDGNEQFF. CDR3 DNA sequence: TGTGCCAGCTCACCTCGGTTCAGGGACGGCAATGAGCAGTTCTTC. Full variable domain (rest looked up from reference TRBV18 and TRBJ2-1): NAGVMQNPRHLVRRRGQEARLRCSPMKGHSHVYWYRQLPEEGLKFMVYLQKENIIDESGMPKERFSAEFPKEGPSILRIQQVVRGDSAAYFCASSPRFRDGNEQFFGPGTRLTVL.